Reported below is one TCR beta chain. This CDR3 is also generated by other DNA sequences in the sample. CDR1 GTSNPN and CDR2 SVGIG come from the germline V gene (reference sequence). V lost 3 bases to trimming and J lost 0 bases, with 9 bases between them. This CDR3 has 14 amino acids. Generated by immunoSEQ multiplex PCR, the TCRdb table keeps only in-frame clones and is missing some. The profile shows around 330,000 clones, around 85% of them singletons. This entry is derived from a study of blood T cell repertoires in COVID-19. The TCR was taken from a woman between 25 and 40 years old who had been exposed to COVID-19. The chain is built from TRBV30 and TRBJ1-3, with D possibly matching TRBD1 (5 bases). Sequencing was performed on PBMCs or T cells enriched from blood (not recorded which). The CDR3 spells CAWRAGGSGNTIYF. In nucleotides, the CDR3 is TGTGCCTGGAGGGCGGGGGGCTCTGGAAACACCATATATTTT.